This T cell receptor beta chain came from a study of T cells in Graves' hyperthyroidism and ophthalmopathy. V trimming: 5 bases; J trimming: 0 bases; junction bases outside the gene matches: 32. CDR3 size: 24 residues. CDR1 is SGHVS and CDR2 is FNYEAQ in the germline V gene. RNA transcripts were the template for amplifying TCR beta CDR3 regions. HTBI primers were used for first-round RT-PCR of the TCR CDR3. MiXCR, run by TCRdb on the multiplex PCR reads, gives a single entry per CDR3 protein. This sample carries fewer than 400,000 distinct CDR3 sequences, approximately 14% of them seen once, and the ten largest clones take 25% to 35%.

The receptor comes from a woman aged 18-35 years with Graves' hyperthyroidism that later progressed to Graves' ophthalmopathy. This chain links TRBV7-6 with TRBJ2-3; TRBD2 agrees at 7 bases. Material for sequencing was blood. The CDR3 sequence is CASSQRWGGLLAGSKPRSTDTQYF. The CDR3 DNA reads TGTGCCAGCAGCCAAAGATGGGGGGGACTTCTAGCCGGGTCCAAACCTAGGAGCACAGATACGCAGTATTTT.